The 28 T cell receptor beta chains below all came from one sample that was sequenced in a study of T cell repertoires in aging, cancer and after chemotherapy. The template was genomic DNA from peripheral blood, not RNA. Rearranged V-D-J TRB sequences were amplified with a mixed TRB-A/B primer pool. MiXCR, run by TCRdb on the multiplex PCR reads, gives a single entry per CDR3 protein. This table has 4,000 to 5,000 distinct CDR3 sequences, approximately 23% appearing once. Sequencing used blood. Receptors originate from a human donor in good health. The donor label of this sample is uncertain.

This clonotype rates as medium-sized (0.01 to 0.1%). The chain employs TRBV6-5 and TRBJ1-2; 10 nucleotides align to TRBD1. The J segment lost 4 bases and the V segment lost 6 bases, leaving 5 bases of the junction unmatched. From germline, CDR1 is MNHEY and CDR2 SVGAGI. CDR3 length: 14 residues. CDR3 in DNA: TGTGCCAGCAGGGGGACAGGGGTAGCCTATGGCTACACCTTC. Encoded protein: CASRGTGVAYGYTF.

The table lists this clonotype with a few counts. This chain uses TRBV5-1 with TRBJ2-1; 8 bases align to TRBD1. The V segment lost 4 bases and the J segment 8 bases; nucleotides outside the gene matches: 11. The CDR3 is 15 residues long. Germline assignment: CDR1 SGHRS and CDR2 YFSETQ. The CDR3 DNA reads TGCGCCAGCAGCCCTCGGACAGGGAACGTTGATGAGCAGTTCTTC. It translates to CASSPRTGNVDEQFF.

Concerning this clonotype itself: A much larger clone lies one base from this, so it may be a read error. The V call is TRBV6-5, the J call TRBJ2-2; D gene uncertain. The CDR3 is 14 amino acids. CDR1 and CDR2 (germline): MNHEY, SVGAGI. The CDR3 sequence is CASSYFSLTEELFF. The CDR3, as DNA: TGTGCCAGCAGTTACTTCTCTCTCACCGAGGAGCTGTTTTTT.

This clonotype turned up a few times. The gene calls are TRBV6-2 or TRBV6-3 and TRBJ1-6, with D possibly matching TRBD1 (6 bases). CDR3 length: 14 residues. Between the trimmed V and J ends, which lost 6 bases and 10 bases, there was a span of 16 bases. In germline, CDR1 is MNHEY, CDR2 SVGEGT. The CDR3 loop reads CASSPGGLRSPLHF. The CDR3, as DNA: TGTGCCAGCAGCCCCGGGGGCTTGAGATCACCCCTCCACTTT.

Relative to its sample, this clonotype is medium-sized (0.01 to 0.1%). The chain is built from TRBV5-6 and TRBJ2-3, with D unclear. V lost 4 bases to trimming and J lost 1 base, with 19 bases between them. Germline assignment: CDR1 SGHDT and CDR2 YYEEEE. The CDR3 loop spans 17 amino acids. Here the CDR3 reads CASSDTSGLSGTDTQYF. The CDR3 nucleotides are TGTGCCAGCAGCGACACTTCCGGGTTGAGTGGCACAGATACGCAGTATTTT.

Within the sample, this clonotype is medium-sized. The chain recombines TRBV5-6 with TRBJ1-2; TRBD1 matches at 7 bases. The CDR3 sequence is 19 residues long. Germline V gives CDR1 SGHDT, CDR2 YYEEEE. After removal of 5 bases from V and 3 bases from J, the junction contained 22 bases not matched to a gene. The CDR3 protein is CASRTLKPGQRIMHYGYTF. CDR3 nucleotides: TGTGCCAGCAGGACCCTAAAACCGGGACAGCGAATAATGCACTATGGCTACACCTTC.

The rearrangement uses TRBV6-1 and TRBJ1-4; perhaps TRBD1 as D (5 bases). Germline V gives CDR1 MNHNS, CDR2 SASEGT. The CDR3 is made up of 16 amino acids. V lost 2 bases and J 14 bases, leaving 24 bases between the germline ends. CDR3 in amino acids: CASSELRIGRGRDLFF. DNA for the CDR3: TGTGCCAGCAGTGAATTACGGATAGGGAGGGGCCGGGACCTGTTTTTT.

This clonotype is medium-sized. J is TRBJ2-3 and V is TRBV30, with 7 bases lining up with TRBD2. The CDR3 runs 14 residues. Germline assignment: CDR1 GTSNPN and CDR2 SVGIG (reference sequence). J gave up 0 bases and V 7 bases, and 7 bases lay outside the gene matches. The CDR3 sequence: CAYPSGSSTDTQYF. The CDR3 DNA reads as TGTGCCTACCCTAGCGGCTCTAGCACAGATACGCAGTATTTT.

To note about this clonotype: Possible read error: a much larger clone is one base away. V and J are TRBV6-1 and TRBJ1-1; TRBD1 matches at 7 bases. This CDR3 is 15 amino acids long. CDR1 and CDR2 (germline): MNHNS, SASEGT. CDR3 nucleotide sequence: TGTGCCAGCAGTTTGGAGGGGGCGAGGGCCACTAAAGCTTTCTTT. Its translation is CASSLEGARATKAFF.

Concerning this clonotype itself: This sequence may be a read error, since a much larger clone differs from it by one base. The CDR3 DNA follows: TGTACCAGCAAGGTTATCGGATCCTACGAGCAGTACTTC. It translates to CTSKVIGSYEQYF. The rearrangement links TRBV5-6 to TRBJ2-7; D uncertain. CDR1 is SGHDT, CDR2 YYEEEE, per germline. The CDR3 covers 13 residues.

This clonotype has only a few counts. This sequence joins TRBV20-1 and TRBJ2-1; TRBD2 aligns across 10 bases. The V and J ends lost 2 bases and 6 bases, in that order; junction bases with no gene match: 7. CDR1 is DFQATT, CDR2 SNEGSKA, per germline (reference sequence). This CDR3 is built from 15 residues. The CDR3 region has the DNA TGCAGTGCTAGAATCAGCGGGGGGGGGACCAATGAGCAGTTCTTC. Residues: CSARISGGGTNEQFF.

By sample fraction, this clonotype is medium-sized. This sequence joins TRBV6-4 and TRBJ1-6, with 8 nucleotides matching TRBD1. The CDR3 extends over 14 amino acids. Germline CDR1 and CDR2: MRHNA and SNTAGT. V gave up 5 bases and J gave up 7 bases; unmatched junction bases: 4. The CDR3 loop is CASSPGQDNSPLHF. The DNA of the CDR3 is TGTGCCAGCAGTCCGGGACAGGACAATTCACCCCTCCACTTT.

The chain links TRBV4-1 to TRBJ1-6; possible D gene TRBD1, 5 bases. CDR1 MGHRA and CDR2 YSYEKL come from the germline V gene. Trimming pared 6 bases from V and 5 bases from J, leaving 11 bases between. CDR3 length: 14 amino acids. The CDR3: CASREGADNSPLHF. In DNA form, the CDR3 reads TGCGCCAGCAGGGAAGGGGCGGATAATTCACCCCTCCACTTT.

This clonotype is medium-sized by share. The chain joins TRBV29-1 to TRBJ2-7; 7 nucleotides match TRBD1. This CDR3 is 13 amino acids long. V lost 1 base, J lost 2 bases, and 2 bases stayed unmatched. CDR1 SQVTM and CDR2 ANQGSEA come from the germline V gene. CDR3 coding DNA: TGCAGCGTTGAAGGAGGGGGCACCTACGAGCAGTACTTC. The encoded protein is CSVEGGGTYEQYF.

The rearrangement joins TRBV18 to TRBJ1-1; D not resolved. The CDR3 runs 13 residues. V lost 2 bases and J 7 bases, leaving 11 bases between the germline ends. The V gene's germline CDR1 is KGHSH and CDR2 LQKENI. The CDR3, as DNA: TGTGCCAGCTCACCAAAGATGGCCTTTGAAGCTTTCTTT. Translation: CASSPKMAFEAFF.

This clonotype turned up a few times. V gene TRBV7-9 combines with J gene TRBJ1-3; D uncertain. Germline-derived CDR1 and CDR2 are SEHNR and FQNEAQ (reference sequence). The V and J ends lost 1 base and 0 bases respectively, with 10 bases between them. The CDR3 runs to 16 residues. The CDR3 spells CASSLVTPYSGNTIYF. For the CDR3, the DNA is TGTGCCAGCAGCTTAGTAACCCCATACTCTGGAAACACCATATATTTT.

This clonotype was recorded a few times. CDR3 in amino acids: CASSFRTGELFF. DNA of the CDR3: TGTGCCAGCAGCTTTCGGACAGGGGAGCTGTTTTTT. The chain carries TRBV7-2 and TRBJ2-2; tentatively, D is TRBD1 (5 bases). V gave up 3 bases and J gave up 8 bases, with 7 bases separating them. Germline CDR1 SGHTA, CDR2 FQGNSA. The CDR3 extends over 12 amino acids.

The J gene is TRBJ1-1, the V gene TRBV6-5, with D perhaps matching TRBD1 (5 bases). The germline V and J ends were trimmed by 5 bases and 1 base, with 14 bases remaining between them. Germline loops: CDR1 MNHEY, CDR2 SVGAGI. This CDR3 region has 15 residues. CDR3 in amino acids: CASSTGGSGNTEAFF. CDR3 sequence (DNA): TGTGCCAGCAGTACTGGGGGGTCGGGGAACACTGAAGCTTTCTTT.

This clonotype is labeled as medium-sized (0.01 to 0.1%). CDR3 loop: CASSYSQAGTLDSYEQYF. In DNA, the CDR3 is TGTGCCAGCAGTTACTCGCAGGCAGGGACCCTCGACTCCTACGAGCAGTACTTC. The V and J genes are TRBV6-6 and TRBJ2-7; D may correspond to TRBD1 or TRBD2 (5 bases each). The CDR3 totals 18 residues. Germline V gene lookup returns CDR1 MNHNY and CDR2 SVGAGI (reference sequence). Trimming removed 0 bases at V and 0 bases at J, with 18 bases between.

This clonotype is labeled as medium-sized. The chain carries TRBV19 and TRBJ2-1; D is ambiguous. This CDR3 is built from 11 residues. V dropped 6 bases and J dropped 6 bases, with 6 bases sitting between them. CDR1 is LNHDA and CDR2 is SQIVND in the germline V gene (reference sequence). The CDR3 nucleotides read TGTGCCAGTAGAAGGAGCAATGAGCAGTTCTTC. This sequence encodes CASRRSNEQFF. Variable domain in full (rest from reference TRBV19 and TRBJ2-1): DGGITQSPKYLFRKEGQNVTLSCEQNLNHDAMYWYRQDPGQGLRLIYYSQIVNDFQKGDIAEGYSVSREKKESFPLTVTSAQKNPTAFYLCASRRSNEQFFGPGTRLTVL.

The chain employs TRBV9 and TRBJ2-3; 13 nucleotides agree with TRBD2. Per the germline V gene, CDR1 is SGDLS and CDR2 is YYNGEE. The V gene end was trimmed by 4 bases and the J gene end by 5 bases; junction bases not matched to a gene: 10. The CDR3 extends over 17 amino acids. The CDR3 DNA reads as TGTGCCAGCAGCCCAAGCACTAGCGGGGGGGCCAAAGATACGCAGTATTTT. It is translated as CASSPSTSGGAKDTQYF.

The chain is built from TRBV7-9 and TRBJ2-7; possible D gene TRBD1, 6 bases. The CDR3 extends over 17 amino acids. Trimming removed 1 base from V and 2 bases from J, with 18 bases in between. Per the germline V gene, CDR1 is SEHNR and CDR2 is FQNEAQ (reference sequence). DNA for the CDR3: TGTGCCAGCAGCTTAGGGAAGGGGGAAATGGGCACCTACGAGCAGTACTTC. Translating gives CASSLGKGEMGTYEQYF.

This clonotype was recorded a few times. The chain has TRBV12-3 or TRBV12-4 and TRBJ1-5; D possibly corresponds to TRBD1 (5 bases). The CDR3 is 14 amino acids. V dropped 4 bases and J dropped 7 bases, with 14 bases sitting between them. This CDR3 is CASSSQGDGQPQHF. CDR3 DNA sequence: TGTGCCAGCAGTTCCCAGGGTGATGGACAGCCCCAGCATTTT.

By share, this clonotype counts as large (0.1 to 1%). The CDR3 sequence: CASSWDRGANVLTF. The CDR3 DNA reads as TGTGCCAGCAGTTGGGACAGGGGGGCCAACGTCCTGACTTTC. This chain links TRBV6-2 or TRBV6-3 with TRBJ2-6, with 8 bases that match TRBD1. Germline V gene lookup returns CDR1 MNHEY and CDR2 SVGEGT. The CDR3 spans 14 residues. V dropped 4 bases and J dropped 4; count of bases not matched to a gene: 0.

This clonotype was found a few times. The chain couples TRBV7-6 to TRBJ1-1; D unclear. Per the germline V gene, CDR1 is SGHVS and CDR2 is FNYEAQ. V lost 2 bases and J lost 1, with 5 bases in between. The CDR3 loop spans 13 amino acids. The chain's CDR3 is CASSLTRNTEAFF. CDR3 bases: TGTGCCAGCAGCTTAACCAGGAACACTGAAGCTTTCTTT.

This chain joins TRBV12-3 or TRBV12-4 and TRBJ1-2, with 8 bases identical to TRBD1. V trimming: 6 bases; J trimming: 5 bases; junction bases outside the gene matches: 17. The CDR3 is 17 amino acids. The DNA for the CDR3 is TGTGCCAGCAGACCCACTTGGGACAGGTCGGGGGTTTATGGCTACACCTTC. Translating gives CASRPTWDRSGVYGYTF.

To note about this clonotype: The junction departs from germline at one end; a sequencing error may be responsible. The CDR3 DNA follows: TGTGCCAGCAGTTACTTCCGGATTGGAGCTGACACTAAAGCTTTCTTT. Protein sequence: CASSYFRIGADTKAFF. V gene TRBV6-5 combines with J gene TRBJ1-1; D not resolved. In germline, CDR1 is MNHEY, CDR2 SVGAGI. This CDR3 spans 16 amino acids.

The genes are TRBV5-4 and TRBJ1-2; the D gene is possibly TRBD1 (5 bases). The CDR3 spans 16 residues. Trimming stripped 4 bases from V and 4 bases from J, with 20 bases between. Per germline, CDR1 SGHNT and CDR2 YYREEE (reference sequence). The CDR3 reads CASSGASSSRFYGYTF. The CDR3 DNA is TGTGCCAGCAGCGGGGCTTCCTCCTCCCGCTTCTATGGCTACACCTTC.